These 21 T cell receptor beta chains were all obtained from the same sample, sequenced in a study of blood T cell repertoires in COVID-19. Measured with immunoSEQ multiplex PCR; TCRdb has only the in-frame clones, and not every one. The sample consists of 300,000 or so clones, over 80% of them appearing once. The sequencing sample was made of peripheral blood. These receptors were taken from a woman in her forties with acute or convalescent COVID-19.

The chain joins TRBV27 to TRBJ1-2, with TRBD1 identical over 9 bases. This CDR3 has 15 amino acids. With 5 bases clipped from V and 4 bases from J, the junction kept 8 bases outside the gene matches. The germline V gene has CDR1 MNHEY and CDR2 SMNVEV (reference sequence). The CDR3, as DNA: TGTGCCAGCAGTCCCGGGACAGGGTTTATCTATGGCTACACCTTC. Translation: CASSPGTGFIYGYTF.

This chain connects TRBV5-1 to TRBJ2-7, with 9 positions matching TRBD1. Germline CDR1 is SGHRS and CDR2 is YFSETQ. Trimming took 0 bases from V and 5 from J; bases not matched to a gene: 3. This CDR3 comprises 14 residues. CDR3: CASSLDRGHHEQYV. DNA for the CDR3: TGCGCCAGCAGCTTGGACAGGGGGCATCACGAGCAGTACGTC.

V usage is TRBV3-1 (or the pseudogene TRBV3-2) and J usage is TRBJ2-7; 10 bases map to TRBD2. Germline lookup yields CDR1 LGHDT and CDR2 YNNKEL (reference sequence). V dropped 1 base and J dropped 10; count of bases not matched to a gene: 4. The CDR3 covers 13 residues. The CDR3 sequence is CASSQGSGGAQYV. The DNA for the CDR3 is TGTGCCAGCAGCCAAGGGAGCGGGGGGGCTCAGTACGTC.

The chain has TRBV5-6 and TRBJ2-2; possibly TRBD2 for D (5 bases). The ends were cut back, 2 bases at V and 5 bases at J, with 7 bases in the middle. There are 13 residues in the CDR3. Germline loops: CDR1 SGHDT, CDR2 YYEEEE. The CDR3 sequence is CASSFGDTGELFF. The CDR3 bases are TGTGCCAGCAGCTTCGGGGATACCGGGGAGCTGTTTTTT.

This clone was detected only a few times. The chain carries TRBV3-1 (or the pseudogene TRBV3-2) and TRBJ1-6; TRBD1 agrees at 7 bases. The CDR3 is 14 amino acids. The germline gives CDR1 LGHDT, CDR2 YNNKEL (reference sequence). Trimming took 8 bases from V and 8 from J; bases not matched to a gene: 9. CDR3 loop: CASGARGVDSPLHF. The DNA of the CDR3 is TGTGCCAGCGGGGCCAGGGGGGTTGATTCACCCCTCCACTTT.

V gene TRBV9 combines with J gene TRBJ1-3, with D possibly TRBD1 on 6 matching bases. Looked up from germline, CDR1 is SGDLS and CDR2 is YYNGEE. This CDR3 spans 18 amino acids. Trimming left V 1 base short and J 0 bases short, with 17 bases between. CDR3 in amino acids: CASSVSTGPRGSGNTIYF. Written as DNA, the CDR3 is TGTGCCAGCAGCGTAAGTACAGGGCCCAGGGGCTCTGGAAACACCATATATTTT.

V and J are TRBV6-5 and TRBJ2-1, with a possible D match to TRBD1 (5 bases). The V end lost 8 bases, the J end lost 3 bases, and 11 bases lay between the germline ends. The length of the CDR3 is 13 residues. CDR1 and CDR2 (germline): MNHEY, SVGAGI. In DNA form, the CDR3 reads TGTGCCAGCCATGACAGATACTACAATGAGCAGTTCTTC. Protein sequence: CASHDRYYNEQFF.

The count of this clone is one. The V and J genes are TRBV2 and TRBJ1-1; D unresolved. Germline lookup yields CDR1 SNHLY and CDR2 FYNNEI. V lost 3 bases, J lost 0 bases, and 8 bases lay in between. The CDR3 contains 14 residues. The CDR3 DNA reads TGTGCCAGCAGTGACGGACTTATGAACACTGAAGCTTTCTTT. As protein: CASSDGLMNTEAFF.

The V and J genes are TRBV20-1 and TRBJ2-1; maybe TRBD1 (7 bases). Germline CDR1 is DFQATT and CDR2 is SNEGSKA (reference sequence). Trimming removed 3 bases at V and 8 bases at J, with 17 bases between. The CDR3 has 14 residues. DNA of the CDR3: TGCAGTGCTAGTAATAACAGGGGAGGCGATGAGCAGTTCTTC. Translated, it gives CSASNNRGGDEQFF.

J is TRBJ2-3 and V is TRBV6-2 or TRBV6-3; 8 bases are shared with TRBD2. Germline V CDR1 and CDR2: MNHEY, SVGEGT. The CDR3 is 14 amino acids. The ends lost 0 bases at V and 6 bases at J; junction bases unmatched: 2. The CDR3 DNA sequence: TGTGCCAGCAGTTACTCTCGGGGGGGGGATACGCAGTATTTT. Amino acids: CASSYSRGGDTQYF.

This sequence joins TRBV6-1 and TRBJ2-6; maybe TRBD1 (5 bases). CDR1 MNHNS and CDR2 SASEGT come from the germline V gene. CDR3 length: 15 residues. Trimming took 1 base from V and 1 from J, leaving 5 bases between them. The CDR3 loop is CASSEEGSGANVLTF. The CDR3 DNA reads TGTGCCAGCAGTGAAGAGGGGTCTGGGGCCAACGTCCTGACTTTC.

The rearrangement links TRBV6-2 or TRBV6-3 to TRBJ2-3, with D perhaps matching TRBD2 (5 bases). Germline V gene data show CDR1 as MNHEY and CDR2 as SVGEGT. Trimming stripped 5 bases from V and 3 bases from J, with 24 bases between. CDR3 length equals 18 residues. The chain's CDR3 is CASSNIDLRGLSTDTQYF. The CDR3 DNA follows: TGTGCCAGCAGTAACATCGATTTACGGGGTCTATCAACAGATACGCAGTATTTT.

With respect to this clone: A read error may account for a junction end that differs from germline. The rearrangement joins TRBV3-1 (or the pseudogene TRBV3-2) to TRBJ2-5, with TRBD2 identical over 8 bases. This CDR3 is built from 17 residues. Germline V gene data show CDR1 as LGHDT and CDR2 as YNNKEL (reference sequence). CDR3 protein: CASSQDVSGGYQGTQYF. In DNA, the CDR3 is TGTGCCAGCAGCCAAGATGTCAGCGGGGGTTATCAAGGGACCCAGTACTTC.

This chain connects TRBV3-1 (or the pseudogene TRBV3-2) to TRBJ2-3; D is uncertain. The CDR3 runs to 15 residues. In germline, CDR1 is LGHDT, CDR2 YNNKEL (reference sequence). V was trimmed by 0 bases and J by 2 bases, leaving 9 bases between them. The CDR3 DNA reads as TGTGCCAGCAGCCAAGATCTCCAGTACACAGATACGCAGTATTTT. Translating gives CASSQDLQYTDTQYF.

The rearrangement joins TRBV11-2 to TRBJ2-1; 10 bases are a match to TRBD1. Germline V gene lookup returns CDR1 SGHAT and CDR2 FQNNGV. V gave up 5 bases and J gave up 1 base; unmatched junction bases: 11. The CDR3 is 18 residues long. CDR3 region: CASSGRVGTGVSYNEQFF. The CDR3 nucleotides read TGTGCCAGCAGCGGGCGGGTCGGGACAGGGGTGTCCTACAATGAGCAGTTCTTC.

This clone was detected only once. The chain couples TRBV30 to TRBJ1-2; 7 bases fit TRBD1. Per the germline V gene, CDR1 is GTSNPN and CDR2 is SVGIG (reference sequence). CDR3 length: 14 residues. V was pared by 2 bases and J by 2 bases, with 5 bases of the junction left unmatched. CDR3 sequence (DNA): TGTGCCTGGAGTAAAGGGACAGCAAACTATGGCTACACCTTC. Translation gives CAWSKGTANYGYTF. Using reference TRBV30 and TRBJ1-2 for the parts outside the CDR3, the full variable domain is SQTIHQWPATLVQPVGSPLSLECTVEGTSNPNLYWYRQAAGRGLQLLFYSVGIGQISSEVPQNLSASRPQDRQFILSSKKLLLSDSGFYLCAWSKGTANYGYTFGSGTRLTVV.

CDR3 sequence: CASSVGWTSGGVGLETQYF. The CDR3 DNA reads TGTGCCAGCAGCGTAGGATGGACTAGCGGGGGGGTGGGTTTAGAGACCCAGTACTTC. The V and J genes are TRBV9 and TRBJ2-5; 15 nucleotides line up with TRBD2. Trimming cost V 0 bases and J 4 bases; bases outside gene matches: 10. This CDR3 spans 19 amino acids. CDR1 and CDR2 (germline): SGDLS, YYNGEE.

The chain recombines TRBV5-3 with TRBJ2-5, with TRBD2 identical over 7 bases. TRBV5-3 is marked as an open reading frame, function uncertain. V gave up 4 bases and J gave up 1 base; unmatched junction bases: 10. The CDR3 has 16 residues. The CDR3 region has the DNA TGTGCCAGAAGCCCGCAACTAGCGAGTTTCCAAGAGACCCAGTACTTC. This encodes CARSPQLASFQETQYF.

The CDR3 DNA reads TGTGCCACCAGTGCGGGAGGGTCGGGGAGCACAGATACGCAGTATTTT. The encoded protein is CATSAGGSGSTDTQYF. This rearrangement joins TRBV24-1 to TRBJ2-3, with 8 bases fitting TRBD2. Per the germline V gene, CDR1 is KGHDR and CDR2 is SFDVKD. There are 16 residues in the CDR3. After removal of 5 bases from V and 0 bases from J, the junction contained 6 bases not matched to a gene.

V and J are TRBV9 and TRBJ2-3, with 9 nucleotides matching TRBD2. V dropped 4 bases and J dropped 2; count of bases not matched to a gene: 8. This CDR3 has 16 amino acids. Germline V gene data show CDR1 as SGDLS and CDR2 as YYNGEE. CDR3 nucleotides: TGTGCCAGCAGCCCTGCCGCGGGACTAGCCACAGATACGCAGTATTTT. This gives the protein CASSPAAGLATDTQYF.

V gene TRBV4-2 combines with J gene TRBJ2-5; D may be TRBD2 (6 bases). This CDR3 is 16 amino acids long. V was shortened by 4 bases and J by 5 bases, with 20 bases between the two germline ends. Germline V lookup: CDR1 LGHNA, CDR2 YNFKEQ. CDR3 sequence (DNA): TGTGCCAGCAGCCTGGATGGGACCCCACGGGAGGAGACCCAGTACTTC. As protein: CASSLDGTPREETQYF.